This T cell receptor (beta chain) originates from a study of somatic mutations in cytotoxic T cells in rheumatoid arthritis. Notes on this clone: What it binds is unknown.

Positive magnetic bead selection separated CD4+ and CD8+ cells, and flow cytometry confirmed purity. In germline, CDR1 is MDHEN, CDR2 SYDVKM. Trimming removed 2 bases at V and 8 bases at J, with 6 bases between. The CDR3 spans 11 residues. Sequencing used immunoSEQ multiplex PCR; TCRdb keeps in-frame clones, though not all of them. Of some 35,000 clones in the sample, about 84% were seen once. Study outcomes and limitations: Clonality of CD8+ T cells, which was compared between rheumatoid arthritis patients and age-matched healthy controls, did not differ significantly. Healthy controls showed no age-related rise in CD8+ clonality, whereas rheumatoid arthritis patients did. Slight TRBV07 underrepresentation in rheumatoid arthritis patients went unadjusted for multiple comparisons.

The sequencing input was CD8+ T cells sorted from blood. This receptor was taken from a man in his forties or fifties in good health. This chain uses TRBV28 with TRBJ1-2, with D possibly TRBD1 on 6 matching bases. The CDR3 DNA follows: TGTGCCAGCAGTTTAGACAGGGGCTACACCTTC. It is translated as CASSLDRGYTF.